The T cell receptor (beta chain) described here comes from a study of T-cell reconstitution after alpha-beta-depleted transplantation in children. The study, taken as a whole, reports: After transplant, at about two months, alpha-beta T cells were reportedly derived from several hundred expanded graft clones. At day 60, the high TCRbeta diversity found in some patients originated from recipient T cells and thymic progenitors that had survived. Among T cells one year after transplant, newly produced cells accounted for most counts and diversity.

Comment on this clonotype: Its antigen is not identified.

The CDR3 has 15 amino acids. Germline V gene lookup returns CDR1 SGHVS and CDR2 FQNEAQ. V shed 7 bases and J shed 2 bases, with 16 bases lying between them. Unique molecular identifiers featured in how the TCRbeta library was prepared. From the PCR reads, TCRdb called clonotypes with MiXCR, one entry per CDR3 protein. The table has approximately 1,000,000 distinct CDR3 sequences, less than 30% seen once; the top ten hold roughly 28%. Sequences were derived from PBMCs, mostly from graft donor cells, sampled 360 days after TCRalphabeta/CD19-depleted stem cell transplant. The rearrangement uses TRBV7-8 and TRBJ2-3; D might be TRBD1 (6 bases). The clonotype originates from a boy under two years old who had a stem cell transplant for SCID, so the T cells may come from the graft donor. The CDR3 loop is CASKFRGTPTDTQYF. The CDR3 DNA reads TGTGCCAGCAAGTTCAGGGGAACTCCCACAGATACGCAGTATTTT. The complete variable domain, with remaining parts taken from reference TRBV7-8 and TRBJ2-3, reads GAGVSQSPRYKVAKRGQDVALRCDPISGHVSLFWYQQALGQGPEFLTYFQNEAQLDKSGLPSDRFFAERPEGSVSTLKIQRTQQEDSAVYLCASKFRGTPTDTQYFGPGTRLTVL.